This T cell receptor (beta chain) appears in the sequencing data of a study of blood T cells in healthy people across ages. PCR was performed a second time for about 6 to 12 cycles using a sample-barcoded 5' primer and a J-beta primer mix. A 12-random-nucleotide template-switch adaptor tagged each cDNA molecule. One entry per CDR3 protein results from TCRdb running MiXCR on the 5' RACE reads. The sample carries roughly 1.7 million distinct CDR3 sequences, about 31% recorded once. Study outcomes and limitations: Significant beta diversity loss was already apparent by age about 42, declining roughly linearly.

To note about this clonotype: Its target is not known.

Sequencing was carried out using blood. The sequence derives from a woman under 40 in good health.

CDR3 coding DNA: TGTGCCAACAGCCTCTCGACAGCAGGCGGGACATTAGTGGATGAGCAGTTCTTC. Translation: CANSLSTAGGTLVDEQFF. This rearrangement joins TRBV25-1 to TRBJ2-1; possibly TRBD1 or TRBD2 for D (6 bases each). Germline loops: CDR1 MGHDK, CDR2 SYGVNS. V lost 10 bases, J lost 8 bases, and 33 bases lay in between. This CDR3 spans 18 amino acids.